These 27 T cell receptor beta chains originate from one sample sequenced in a study of blood T cell repertoires in COVID-19 (dated by TCRdb to the early 2020s). Libraries were constructed by the immunoSEQ multiplex PCR assay. TCRdb re-hosts the immuneACCESS table, in-frame sequences only. Its copies lack some clones; in the studies checked, an unresolved V gene accounts for under half of them, and the cause for the rest is not known. A total of around 500,000 clones appear in this sample, around nine tenths of them only once. The biggest ten clones account for just over 8% of the sample. The sample consisted of PBMCs or T cells enriched from blood (not recorded which). The receptor source for this set is a woman in her fifties or sixties who had recovered from COVID-19.

The chain combines TRBV7-9 with TRBJ2-3; possibly TRBD2 for D (6 bases). Germline V lookup: CDR1 SEHNR, CDR2 FQNEAQ (reference sequence). The CDR3 sequence is 14 residues long. Trimming removed 0 bases at V and 4 bases at J, with 8 bases between. CDR3 coding DNA: TGTGCCAGCAGCTTAGCACTAGCATCAGATACGCAGTATTTT. Its protein product is CASSLALASDTQYF. The entire variable domain, with the rest obtained from reference TRBV7-9 and TRBJ2-3, is as follows: DTGVSQNPRHKITKRGQNVTFRCDPISEHNRLYWYRQTLGQGPEFLTYFQNEAQLEKSRLLSDRFSAERPKGSFSTLEIQRTEQGDSAMYLCASSLALASDTQYFGPGTRLTVL.

The chain employs TRBV30 and TRBJ1-3, with D maybe TRBD1 (5 bases). The germline V gene encodes CDR1 GTSNPN and CDR2 SVGIG (reference sequence). The CDR3 spans 13 residues. V was cut by 2 bases and J by 3 bases, with 8 bases left in between. The CDR3 loop reads CAWSQGVGNTIYF. In DNA form, the CDR3 reads TGTGCCTGGAGTCAAGGGGTTGGAAACACCATATATTTT.

This chain uses TRBV19 with TRBJ1-1, with a weak D call TRBD1 (6 bases). V was cut by 4 bases and J by 1 base, with 16 bases left in between. The CDR3 sequence is 16 residues long. Per the germline V gene, CDR1 is LNHDA and CDR2 is SQIVND (reference sequence). This chain's CDR3 is CASSTLGGSGNTEAFF. CDR3 coding DNA: TGTGCCAGTAGTACGCTAGGGGGATCCGGGAACACTGAAGCTTTCTTT.

The CDR3 DNA sequence: TGTGCCTGGAGTGCACAGGGGTTGGGTAATGAAAAACTGTTTTTT. It encodes CAWSAQGLGNEKLFF. The chain couples TRBV30 to TRBJ1-4; 7 bases line up with TRBD1. Trimming removed 1 base from V and 4 bases from J; junction bases left unmatched: 6. The CDR3 spans 15 residues. Germline assignment: CDR1 GTSNPN and CDR2 SVGIG (reference sequence).

The chain is built from TRBV9 and TRBJ2-1, with 8 bases lining up with TRBD1. The CDR3 has 15 residues. Germline V gene lookup returns CDR1 SGDLS and CDR2 YYNGEE. With V trimmed by 0 bases and J by 4 bases, 3 bases remained unmatched. The CDR3 here is CASSVAGDRYNEQFF. The CDR3 nucleotides read TGTGCCAGCAGCGTAGCTGGGGACAGGTACAATGAGCAGTTCTTC.

The chain uses TRBV19 and TRBJ1-5, with D unresolved. Germline V lookup: CDR1 LNHDA, CDR2 SQIVND (reference sequence). The CDR3 consists of 15 residues. V was cut by 3 bases and J by 5 bases, with 14 bases left in between. CDR3 loop: CASSIGIHPYQPQHF. CDR3 coding DNA: TGTGCCAGTAGTATCGGGATACACCCTTATCAGCCCCAGCATTTT. The full variable domain, in which reference TRBV19 and TRBJ1-5 provide the parts outside the CDR3, is DGGITQSPKYLFRKEGQNVTLSCEQNLNHDAMYWYRQDPGQGLRLIYYSQIVNDFQKGDIAEGYSVSREKKESFPLTVTSAQKNPTAFYLCASSIGIHPYQPQHFGDGTRLSIL.

This clone has only one observation. The same CDR3 is also encoded by other DNA sequences in this sample. This chain connects TRBV5-1 to TRBJ1-1; 10 nucleotides agree with TRBD1. Germline values: CDR1 SGHRS, CDR2 YFSETQ. CDR3 length equals 19 residues. Trimming removed 2 bases from V and 3 bases from J; junction bases left unmatched: 16. Written as DNA, the CDR3 is TGCGCCAGCAGCTTACAGCCCCCGGGACAGGGGACGGTGCACACTGAAGCTTTCTTT. This codes for CASSLQPPGQGTVHTEAFF.

V and J are TRBV6-5 and TRBJ2-1; 13 bases fit TRBD2. CDR1 is MNHEY and CDR2 is SVGAGI in the germline V gene. The CDR3 totals 14 residues. Trimming cost V 6 bases and J 7 bases; bases outside gene matches: 3. The CDR3 bases are TGTGCCAGCAGCGGACTAGCGGGGGTTAATGAGCAGTTCTTC. Amino acids: CASSGLAGVNEQFF.

This rearrangement joins TRBV24-1 to TRBJ1-2; TRBD1 is a possible D gene (6 bases). The CDR3 is 14 amino acids. V lost 1 base to trimming and J lost 8 bases, with 13 bases between them. Germline loops: CDR1 KGHDR, CDR2 SFDVKD. Written as DNA, the CDR3 is TGTGCCACCAGTGATTTTAACAGGGCAAGAGGCTACACCTTC. It encodes CATSDFNRARGYTF.

The rearrangement uses TRBV4-1 and TRBJ1-5; 8 nucleotides align to TRBD1. Germline V gene sequence: CDR1 MGHRA, CDR2 YSYEKL. CDR3 length: 14 residues. The junction had 3 bases not matched to a gene; V was cut back by 4 bases and J by 4 bases. CDR3 sequence reads: CASSPDRANQPQHF. The CDR3 DNA reads TGCGCCAGCAGCCCGGACAGGGCTAATCAGCCCCAGCATTTT.

This chain connects TRBV5-4 to TRBJ2-1; D perhaps matches TRBD1 (5 bases). The germline CDR1 and CDR2 sequences are SGHNT and YYREEE (reference sequence). This CDR3 is 13 amino acids long. With 2 bases removed from V and 6 bases from J, the gap between germline ends came to 9 bases. This CDR3 reads CASSLSQGNEQFF. In nucleotides, the CDR3 is TGTGCCAGCAGCTTAAGTCAGGGCAATGAGCAGTTCTTC.

The chain has TRBV18 and TRBJ2-7; 8 bases map to TRBD1. V lost 5 bases to trimming and J lost 4 bases; unmatched junction nucleotides: 4. This CDR3 comprises 13 residues. The germline V gene encodes CDR1 KGHSH and CDR2 LQKENI. The CDR3 region is CASSFDRGYEQYF. The CDR3 region has the DNA TGTGCCAGCTCATTCGACAGGGGATACGAGCAGTACTTC.

This sequence joins TRBV2 and TRBJ1-2; 7 nucleotides align to TRBD1. This CDR3 has 13 amino acids. V shed 6 bases and J 8 bases; nucleotides not matched to a gene: 9. Germline-derived CDR1 and CDR2 are SNHLY and FYNNEI. The CDR3 DNA is TGTGCCAGCAGAGAGAAGGGGACAGAGGGCTACACCTTC. Translated: CASREKGTEGYTF.

This clone is a singleton in its sample. CDR3 amino acids: CASSLLFRSPLHF. CDR3 DNA sequence: TGTGCCAGCAGTTTATTGTTTAGATCACCCCTCCACTTT. The V and J genes are TRBV27 and TRBJ1-6; D gene unclear. Trimming left V 1 base short and J 10 bases short, with 8 bases between. The V gene's germline CDR1 is MNHEY and CDR2 SMNVEV (reference sequence). The CDR3 consists of 13 residues.

This sequence joins TRBV10-2 and TRBJ2-3; 13 nucleotides match TRBD2. The CDR3 spans 20 residues. CDR1 is WSHSY, CDR2 SAAADI, per germline. V shed 0 bases, J shed 6 bases, and the junction held 15 bases outside the gene matches. The CDR3 sequence: CASSESGGLAGSTRRDTQYF. DNA for the CDR3: TGCGCCAGCAGTGAGTCTGGGGGACTAGCGGGGTCCACCCGGAGGGATACGCAGTATTTT.

This clone was counted only a few times. The chain is built from TRBV27 and TRBJ1-4; D may be TRBD1 (5 bases). The CDR3 is made up of 14 amino acids. Germline CDR1 and CDR2: MNHEY and SMNVEV (reference sequence). Trimming took 8 bases from V and 6 from J, leaving 16 bases between them. The CDR3 here is CASRRRGNYEKLFF. The CDR3 DNA is TGTGCCAGCCGACGCCGGGGGAACTATGAAAAACTGTTTTTT.

The rearrangement uses TRBV19 and TRBJ1-1, with D possibly TRBD1 on 5 matching bases. The CDR3 totals 12 residues. Trimming took off 5 bases at V and 10 bases at J, with 14 bases between the two ends. Germline CDR1 and CDR2: LNHDA and SQIVND (reference sequence). The CDR3 DNA sequence: TGTGCCAGTAGTTACCTCGACGGGGGAGCTTTCTTT. This codes for CASSYLDGGAFF.

V is TRBV5-1 and J is TRBJ2-2; 12 positions match TRBD1. Germline loops: CDR1 SGHRS, CDR2 YFSETQ. The V segment lost 5 bases and the J segment 9 bases; nucleotides outside the gene matches: 11. This CDR3 is built from 16 residues. CDR3 sequence reads: CASSLAGTGGKRELFF. The CDR3 DNA follows: TGCGCCAGCAGTCTAGCCGGGACAGGGGGCAAAAGGGAGCTGTTTTTT. The whole variable domain, filled in from reference TRBV5-1 and TRBJ2-2, reads KAGVTQTPRYLIKTRGQQVTLSCSPISGHRSVSWYQQTPGQGLQFLFEYFSETQRNKGNFPGRFSGRQFSNSRSEMNVSTLELGDSALYLCASSLAGTGGKRELFFGEGSRLTVL.

The chain links TRBV5-4 to TRBJ1-2; the D gene is possibly TRBD1 (6 bases). Germline-derived CDR1 and CDR2 are SGHNT and YYREEE (reference sequence). V was cut by 1 base and J by 8 bases, with 15 bases left in between. The CDR3 spans 14 residues. CDR3 DNA: TGTGCCAGCAGCTTGAGATATCAGGGGTACGGCTACACCTTC. It yields the protein CASSLRYQGYGYTF.

The gene calls are TRBV24-1 and TRBJ2-7; possible D gene TRBD1, 6 bases. Germline V gene data show CDR1 as KGHDR and CDR2 as SFDVKD. V shed 4 bases and J shed 2 bases, with 17 bases lying between them. The CDR3 is 16 amino acids. The CDR3 spells CATSEPSPGDTYEQYF. CDR3 nucleotides: TGTGCCACCAGTGAACCTAGCCCAGGGGACACCTACGAGCAGTACTTC.

This clone appeared once. This chain links TRBV24-1 with TRBJ2-5; maybe TRBD2 (6 bases). Trimming cost V 7 bases and J 2 bases, with 16 bases left between them. The CDR3 is 15 amino acids. Germline loops: CDR1 KGHDR, CDR2 SFDVKD. CDR3 sequence: CATSELGGEQETQYF. Here the CDR3 DNA reads TGTGCCACCAGCGAACTGGGGGGAGAACAAGAGACCCAGTACTTC.

The chain is built from TRBV7-2 and TRBJ2-2, with 7 positions matching TRBD1. Germline V gene sequence: CDR1 SGHTA, CDR2 FQGNSA. The CDR3 runs to 16 residues. With V trimmed by 5 bases and J by 0 bases, 6 bases remained unmatched. The CDR3 DNA follows: TGTGCCAGCAGCCTCCGACAGGGTTCGAACACCGGGGAGCTGTTTTTT. It translates to CASSLRQGSNTGELFF.

V gene TRBV24-1 combines with J gene TRBJ2-5; D is possibly TRBD1 (6 bases). Germline V gives CDR1 KGHDR, CDR2 SFDVKD. This CDR3 has 15 residues. V dropped 1 base and J dropped 4 bases, with 12 bases sitting between them. CDR3 coding DNA: TGTGCCACCAGTGATTTCTATGGGGGCCGAGAGACCCAGTACTTC. Encoded protein: CATSDFYGGRETQYF.

V gene TRBV5-4 combines with J gene TRBJ1-2; 7 bases are shared with TRBD1. V dropped 4 bases and J dropped 11; count of bases not matched to a gene: 8. The CDR3 runs to 12 residues. Germline V gene data show CDR1 as SGHNT and CDR2 as YYREEE (reference sequence). For the CDR3, the DNA is TGTGCCAGCAGCCCCTCCACACAGGGGTACACCTTC. This encodes CASSPSTQGYTF.

The gene calls are TRBV29-1 and TRBJ1-1; the D gene is possibly TRBD1 (5 bases). The CDR3 length is 14 residues. The V end lost 1 base, the J end lost 5 bases, and 14 bases lay between the germline ends. The germline V gene encodes CDR1 SQVTM and CDR2 ANQGSEA. CDR3 bases: TGCAGCGTTGAAGGGGGCAGGGTAGGAACTGAAGCTTTCTTT. Its protein is CSVEGGRVGTEAFF.

The rearrangement joins TRBV6-6 to TRBJ2-1; 12 nucleotides match TRBD2. This CDR3 has 16 residues. The V gene's germline CDR1 is MNHNY and CDR2 SVGAGI (reference sequence). Unmatched junction bases numbered 8, after V lost 4 bases and J lost 7 bases. The CDR3 loop reads CASSFALAGGRNEQFF. The CDR3 nucleotides read TGTGCCAGCAGTTTCGCCCTAGCGGGGGGGCGGAATGAGCAGTTCTTC.

This clone was observed once. This rearrangement joins TRBV29-1 to TRBJ2-3; TRBD2 agrees at 14 bases. V lost 5 bases, J lost 6 bases, and 4 bases stayed unmatched. Germline V gene lookup returns CDR1 SQVTM and CDR2 ANQGSEA. This CDR3 comprises 14 residues. DNA of the CDR3: TGCAGCGTTCGGACTAGCGGGGGGCTGGATACGCAGTATTTT. Translation gives CSVRTSGGLDTQYF.